Below, 12 T cell receptor beta chains from the same sample are listed, as sequenced in a study of blood T cell repertoires in COVID-19. Profiled with immunoSEQ multiplex PCR; TCRdb holds only in-frame clones, not every one. The sample yields 250,000 or so clones, 86% seen once. Sequencing was done on a sample of peripheral blood. The receptors stem from a man aged 80 or over with acute or convalescent COVID-19.

The genes are TRBV28 and TRBJ2-5; 8 bases are shared with TRBD1. Germline assignment: CDR1 MDHEN and CDR2 SYDVKM. Trimming at V came to 4 bases and at J to 5 bases, leaving 6 bases not matched to a gene. CDR3 length: 14 residues. The DNA of the CDR3 is TGTGCCAGCAGTTCAGGGGGCAAAAGGGAGACCCAGTACTTC. As protein: CASSSGGKRETQYF. Drawing the rest from reference TRBV28 and TRBJ2-5, the complete variable domain is DVKVTQSSRYLVKRTGEKVFLECVQDMDHENMFWYRQDPGLGLRLIYFSYDVKMKEKGDIPEGYSVSREKKERFSLILESASTNQTSMYLCASSSGGKRETQYFGPGTRLLVL.

The chain uses TRBV19 and TRBJ1-1; TRBD1 might be the D (5 bases). CDR1 and CDR2 (germline): LNHDA, SQIVND (reference sequence). This CDR3 contains 14 residues. Deletions cut 6 bases from V and 6 bases from J, with 17 bases between. The CDR3 DNA follows: TGTGCCAGTAGCCCAACTCAGGGCTCTTCTGAAGCTTTCTTT. Encoded protein: CASSPTQGSSEAFF.

The V and J genes are TRBV5-6 and TRBJ1-2, with D unclear. V lost 9 bases and J lost 4, with 13 bases in between. The CDR3 totals 12 residues. CDR1 is SGHDT and CDR2 is YYEEEE in the germline V gene. The CDR3 region is CATTSRSYGYTF. The CDR3 nucleotides are TGTGCCACCACCTCTCGGAGCTATGGCTACACCTTC.

The chain joins TRBV5-4 to TRBJ1-1; TRBD1 might be the D (6 bases). The CDR3 loop spans 14 amino acids. The ends were cut back, 4 bases at V and 0 bases at J, with 10 bases in the middle. CDR1 is SGHNT, CDR2 YYREEE, per germline (reference sequence). The CDR3 is CASSPDRLNTEAFF. CDR3 bases: TGTGCCAGCAGCCCCGACAGGTTGAACACTGAAGCTTTCTTT.

The chain joins TRBV7-9 to TRBJ2-3; maybe TRBD2 (6 bases). The CDR3 length is 16 residues. Germline V gene sequence: CDR1 SEHNR, CDR2 FQNEAQ (reference sequence). The ends were cut back, 5 bases at V and 0 bases at J, with 15 bases in the middle. The CDR3 DNA reads TGTGCCAGCAGCCGGCGCCGACTAGTTAGCACAGATACGCAGTATTTT. Translation gives CASSRRRLVSTDTQYF.

The chain uses TRBV5-6 and TRBJ1-2; tentatively, D is TRBD1 (5 bases). Trimming cost V 3 bases and J 2 bases, with 11 bases left between them. The CDR3 runs 14 residues. Germline CDR1 reads SGHDT; CDR2 reads YYEEEE. As DNA, the CDR3 is TGTGCCAGCAGCTCAACGGGGGGAAACTATGGCTACACCTTC. Protein: CASSSTGGNYGYTF.

This clone came up a few times. The rearrangement uses TRBV6-5 and TRBJ1-2; D is perhaps TRBD1 (5 bases). CDR3 length: 16 residues. Trimming shortened V by 0 bases and J by 3 bases, and 14 bases separated the two germline ends. Germline CDR1 MNHEY, CDR2 SVGAGI. The CDR3 bases are TGTGCCAGCAGTTACTCGAAGGCAGGGCGAGACTATGGCTACACCTTC. Its protein is CASSYSKAGRDYGYTF.

This chain links TRBV7-9 with TRBJ2-1, with D perhaps matching TRBD1 (7 bases). CDR1 is SEHNR, CDR2 FQNEAQ, per germline (reference sequence). V gave up 4 bases and J gave up 8 bases, with 15 bases separating them. The CDR3 runs 14 residues. The CDR3 loop reads CASSSGGGSYEQFF. The CDR3 DNA reads TGTGCCAGCAGCTCCGGAGGGGGCAGTTATGAGCAGTTCTTC.

This clone has only a few counts. At the DNA level, this CDR3 is encoded by other sequences in the same sample as well. The chain employs TRBV19 and TRBJ2-2; 7 bases align to TRBD1. The CDR3 consists of 14 residues. The germline V gene has CDR1 LNHDA and CDR2 SQIVND (reference sequence). V shed 10 bases, J shed 1 base, and the junction held 6 bases outside the gene matches. The CDR3 DNA sequence: TGTGCCACCCCCGGACAGGAGAACACCGGGGAGCTGTTTTTT. This codes for CATPGQENTGELFF.

J is TRBJ1-2 and V is TRBV7-9, with 7 bases matching TRBD1. Germline CDR1 is SEHNR and CDR2 is FQNEAQ (reference sequence). This CDR3 region has 13 residues. V trimming: 1 base; J trimming: 4 bases; junction bases outside the gene matches: 0. CDR3 sequence (DNA): TGTGCCAGCAGCTTAGGACAGGGCTATGGCTACACCTTC. It is translated as CASSLGQGYGYTF. Looking up the rest from reference TRBV7-9 and TRBJ1-2 gives the full variable domain: DTGVSQNPRHKITKRGQNVTFRCDPISEHNRLYWYRQTLGQGPEFLTYFQNEAQLEKSRLLSDRFSAERPKGSFSTLEIQRTEQGDSAMYLCASSLGQGYGYTFGSGTRLTVV.

This clone occurred once. The chain joins TRBV14 to TRBJ1-1; 9 bases agree with TRBD1. CDR1 and CDR2 from the germline V gene are SGHDN and FVKESK. J was trimmed by 5 bases and V by 1 base; bases with no gene match: 8. This CDR3 has 16 amino acids. The CDR3 spells CASSQGGTGSATEAFF. The CDR3, as DNA: TGTGCCAGCAGCCAAGGGGGGACAGGGAGTGCGACTGAAGCTTTCTTT.

This chain joins TRBV19 and TRBJ2-5; 11 nucleotides line up with TRBD1. The CDR3 extends over 14 amino acids. Trimming removed 7 bases from V and 6 bases from J; junction bases left unmatched: 7. Germline V gene lookup returns CDR1 LNHDA and CDR2 SQIVND (reference sequence). The CDR3 sequence: CASMRTGGEKTQYF. In nucleotides, the CDR3 is TGTGCCAGTATGAGGACAGGGGGCGAAAAGACCCAGTACTTC. Together with reference TRBV19 and TRBJ2-5, the CDR3 gives the full variable domain: DGGITQSPKYLFRKEGQNVTLSCEQNLNHDAMYWYRQDPGQGLRLIYYSQIVNDFQKGDIAEGYSVSREKKESFPLTVTSAQKNPTAFYLCASMRTGGEKTQYFGPGTRLLVL.